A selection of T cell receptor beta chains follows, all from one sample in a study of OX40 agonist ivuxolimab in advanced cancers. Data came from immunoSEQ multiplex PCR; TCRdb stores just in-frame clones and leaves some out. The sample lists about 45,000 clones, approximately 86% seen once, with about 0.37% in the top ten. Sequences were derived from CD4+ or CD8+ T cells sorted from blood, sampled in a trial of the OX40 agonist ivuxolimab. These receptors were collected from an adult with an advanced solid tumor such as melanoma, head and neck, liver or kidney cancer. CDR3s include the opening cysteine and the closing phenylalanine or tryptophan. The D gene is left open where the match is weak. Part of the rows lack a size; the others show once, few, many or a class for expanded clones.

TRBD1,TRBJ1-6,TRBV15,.,CATSRQTGKVSPLHF,TGTGCCACCAGTCGCCAGACAGGGAAGGTCTCACCCCTCCACTTT
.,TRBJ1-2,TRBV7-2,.,CASSVNAIGYGYTF,TGTGCCAGCAGCGTCAACGCCATCGGGTATGGCTACACCTTC
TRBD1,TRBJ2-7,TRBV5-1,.,CASRAGTGSYEQYF,TGCGCCAGCAGGGCCGGGACAGGCTCCTACGAGCAGTACTTC
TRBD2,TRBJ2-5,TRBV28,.,CASSLASGRQETQYF,TGTGCCAGCAGTTTGGCTAGCGGGCGCCAAGAGACCCAGTACTTC
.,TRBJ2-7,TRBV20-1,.,CSAYQGSEQYF,TGCAGTGCTTATCAGGGGAGCGAGCAGTACTTC
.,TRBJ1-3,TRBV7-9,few,CASSSKNRISGNTIYF,TGTGCCAGCAGCTCAAAGAACAGGATCTCTGGAAACACCATATATTTT
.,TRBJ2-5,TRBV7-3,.,CASSLLGQIQETQYF,TGTGCCAGCAGCTTACTAGGGCAGATCCAAGAGACCCAGTACTTC
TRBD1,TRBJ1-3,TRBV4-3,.,CASSQERTGGFSGNTIYF,TGCGCCAGCAGCCAAGAACGGACAGGGGGCTTCTCTGGAAACACCATATATTTT
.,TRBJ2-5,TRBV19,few,CASSGRQETQYF,TGTGCCAGTAGTGGCAGACAAGAGACCCAGTACTTC
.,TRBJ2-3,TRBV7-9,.,CASSSGSTDTQYF,TGTGCCAGCAGCTCGGGTAGCACAGATACGCAGTATTTT
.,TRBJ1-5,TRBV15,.,CATSRDNGRNQPQHF,TGTGCCACCAGCAGAGATAACGGCAGGAATCAGCCCCAGCATTTT